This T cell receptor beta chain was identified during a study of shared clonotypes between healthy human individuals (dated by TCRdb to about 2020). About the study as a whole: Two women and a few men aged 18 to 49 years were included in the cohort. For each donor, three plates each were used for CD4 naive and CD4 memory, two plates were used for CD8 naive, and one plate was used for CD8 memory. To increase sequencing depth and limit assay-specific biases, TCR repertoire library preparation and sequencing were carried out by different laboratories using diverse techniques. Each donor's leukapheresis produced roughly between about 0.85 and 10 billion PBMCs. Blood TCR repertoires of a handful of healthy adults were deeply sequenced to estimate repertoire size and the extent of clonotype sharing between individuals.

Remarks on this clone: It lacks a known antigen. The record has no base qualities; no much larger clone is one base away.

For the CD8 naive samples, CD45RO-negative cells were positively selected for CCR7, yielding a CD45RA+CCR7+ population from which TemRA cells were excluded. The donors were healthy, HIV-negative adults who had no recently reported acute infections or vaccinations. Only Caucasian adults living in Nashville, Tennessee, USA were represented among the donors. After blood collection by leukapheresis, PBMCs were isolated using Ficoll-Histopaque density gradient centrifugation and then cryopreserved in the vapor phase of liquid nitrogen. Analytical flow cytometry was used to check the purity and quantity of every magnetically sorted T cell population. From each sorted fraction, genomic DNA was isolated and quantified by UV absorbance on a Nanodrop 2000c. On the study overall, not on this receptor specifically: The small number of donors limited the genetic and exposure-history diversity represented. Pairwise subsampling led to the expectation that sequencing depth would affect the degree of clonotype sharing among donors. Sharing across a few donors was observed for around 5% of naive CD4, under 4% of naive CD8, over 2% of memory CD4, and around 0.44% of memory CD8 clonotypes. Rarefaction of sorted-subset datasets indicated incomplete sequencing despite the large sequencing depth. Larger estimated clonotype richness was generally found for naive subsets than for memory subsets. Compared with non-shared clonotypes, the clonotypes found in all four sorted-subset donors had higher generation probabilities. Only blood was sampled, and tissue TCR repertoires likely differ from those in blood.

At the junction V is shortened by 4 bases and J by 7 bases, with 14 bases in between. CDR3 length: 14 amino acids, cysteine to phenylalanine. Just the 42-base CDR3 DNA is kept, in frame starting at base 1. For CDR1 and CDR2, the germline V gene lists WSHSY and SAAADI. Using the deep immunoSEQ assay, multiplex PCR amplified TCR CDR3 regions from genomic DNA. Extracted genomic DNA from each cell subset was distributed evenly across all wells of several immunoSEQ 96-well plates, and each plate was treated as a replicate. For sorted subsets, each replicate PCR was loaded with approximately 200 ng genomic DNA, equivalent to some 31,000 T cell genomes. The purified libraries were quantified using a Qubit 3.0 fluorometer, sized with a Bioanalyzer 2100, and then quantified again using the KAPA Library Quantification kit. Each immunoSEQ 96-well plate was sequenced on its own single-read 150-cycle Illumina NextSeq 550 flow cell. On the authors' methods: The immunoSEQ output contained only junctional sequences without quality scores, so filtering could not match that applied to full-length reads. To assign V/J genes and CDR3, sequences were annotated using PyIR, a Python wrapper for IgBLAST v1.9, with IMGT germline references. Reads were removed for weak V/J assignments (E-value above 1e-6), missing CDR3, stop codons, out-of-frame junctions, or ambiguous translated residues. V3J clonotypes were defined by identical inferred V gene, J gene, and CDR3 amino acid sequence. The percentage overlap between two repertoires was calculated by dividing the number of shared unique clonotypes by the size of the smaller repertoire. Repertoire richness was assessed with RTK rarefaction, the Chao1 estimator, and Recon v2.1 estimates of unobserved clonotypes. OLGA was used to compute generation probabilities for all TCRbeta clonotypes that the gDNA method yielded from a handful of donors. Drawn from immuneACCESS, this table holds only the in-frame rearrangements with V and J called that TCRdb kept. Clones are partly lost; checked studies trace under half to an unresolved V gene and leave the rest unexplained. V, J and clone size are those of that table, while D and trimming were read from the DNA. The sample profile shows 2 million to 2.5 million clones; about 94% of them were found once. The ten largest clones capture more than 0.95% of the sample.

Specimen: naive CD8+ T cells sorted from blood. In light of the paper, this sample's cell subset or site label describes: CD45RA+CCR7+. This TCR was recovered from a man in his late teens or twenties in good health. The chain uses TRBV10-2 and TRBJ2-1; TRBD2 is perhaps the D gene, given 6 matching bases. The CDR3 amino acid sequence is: CASSVYGGRNEQFF. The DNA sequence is TGCGCCAGCAGTGTGTACGGGGGTAGGAATGAGCAGTTCTTC.